Below, 8 T cell receptor beta chains from the same sample are listed, as sequenced in a study of blood T cell repertoires in COVID-19. The protocol was immunoSEQ multiplex PCR, while the TCRdb copy is restricted to in-frame clones and leaves out a portion. The sample includes approximately 90,000 clones, more than 75% seen only once; the top ten take about a quarter. The sequenced material came from peripheral blood. Receptor source: a human donor in a cohort sampled during active COVID-19.

This chain joins TRBV3-1 (or the pseudogene TRBV3-2) and TRBJ2-5; D ambiguous. V was shortened by 4 bases and J by 4 bases, with 7 bases between the two germline ends. Germline values: CDR1 LGHDT, CDR2 YNNKEL (reference sequence). CDR3 size: 12 residues. CDR3 nucleotides: TGTGCCAGCAGCCCCCTAGGAGAGACCCAGTACTTC. Translating it yields CASSPLGETQYF.

The chain recombines TRBV13 with TRBJ2-7, with 8 bases that match TRBD2. The length of the CDR3 is 15 residues. The germline V gene has CDR1 PRHDT and CDR2 FYEKMQ (reference sequence). The V and J ends lost 1 base and 2 bases, in that order; junction bases with no gene match: 4. CDR3 sequence: CASSLEGLGTYEQYF. The CDR3 DNA reads as TGTGCCAGCAGCTTAGAGGGACTAGGGACCTACGAGCAGTACTTC.

V and J are TRBV29-1 and TRBJ2-1; 7 positions agree with TRBD1. The CDR3 totals 14 residues. The trim removed 7 bases at V and 0 bases at J, leaving 6 bases unmatched. CDR1 is SQVTM and CDR2 is ANQGSEA in the germline V gene. CDR3 bases: TGCAGCGCCGGGACAGTCCTCTCCTACAATGAGCAGTTCTTC. Its protein product is CSAGTVLSYNEQFF.

The V call is TRBV29-1, the J call TRBJ1-4; TRBD1 is a possible D gene (5 bases). Germline V gene sequence: CDR1 SQVTM, CDR2 ANQGSEA. CDR3 length: 12 residues. Trimming stripped 6 bases from V and 3 bases from J, with 8 bases between. The CDR3: CSVDIANEKLFF. CDR3 nucleotide sequence: TGCAGCGTGGACATCGCTAATGAAAAACTGTTTTTT.

This chain joins TRBV6-1 and TRBJ2-7; D is perhaps TRBD2 (5 bases). CDR3 length: 14 residues. Trimming stripped 2 bases from V and 0 bases from J, with 8 bases between. Germline values: CDR1 MNHNS, CDR2 SASEGT. This CDR3 is CASSELGDSYEQYF. CDR3 in DNA: TGTGCCAGCAGTGAATTGGGAGACTCCTACGAGCAGTACTTC.

The gene calls are TRBV25-1 and TRBJ1-3; 8 nucleotides line up with TRBD1. From germline, CDR1 is MGHDK and CDR2 SYGVNS. The CDR3 runs to 16 residues. V was pared by 5 bases and J by 0 bases, with 6 bases of the junction left unmatched. The CDR3, as DNA: TGTGCCAGCAGTAAAATGGGACAGGTCTCTGGAAACACCATATATTTT. It yields the protein CASSKMGQVSGNTIYF.

This chain uses TRBV2 with TRBJ1-1, with D uncertain. Trimming took off 6 bases at V and 1 base at J, with 9 bases between the two ends. This CDR3 has 13 residues. Germline lookup yields CDR1 SNHLY and CDR2 FYNNEI. CDR3 in amino acids: CASSPERNTEAFF. For the CDR3, the DNA is TGTGCCAGCAGCCCGGAGAGGAACACTGAAGCTTTCTTT.

This sequence joins TRBV24-1 and TRBJ1-2; 9 bases are a match to TRBD1. Trimming removed 5 bases from V and 7 bases from J; junction bases left unmatched: 4. This CDR3 comprises 13 residues. Germline V gene data show CDR1 as KGHDR and CDR2 as SFDVKD. The CDR3 coding sequence is TGTGCCACCAGTGGACAGACAGGGGGTGGCTACACCTTC. As protein: CATSGQTGGGYTF.